This T cell receptor (beta chain) was identified during a study of blood T cell repertoires in COVID-19. Overall study: From T cells, B-cell-depleted T cells, or PBMCs came the material, which was cDNA or gDNA.

V was pared by 4 bases and J by 6 bases, with 15 bases between. This CDR3 region has 14 residues. Germline-derived CDR1 and CDR2 are SNHLY and FYNNEI. Clones were sequenced by immunoSEQ multiplex PCR, and TCRdb holds only the in-frame ones, with some missing. This table holds 120,000 or so clones, around nine tenths found once. Followed over time, Seattle patients had been enrolled while infection was active. The V gene is TRBV2, the J gene TRBJ1-2, with D tentatively TRBD1 (5 bases). Input material: peripheral blood. The sequence was collected from a man in his fifties or sixties with COVID-19, enrolled during active disease. In nucleotides, the CDR3 is TGTGCCAGCAGTGGTTCTGAAGGGGTTAATGGCTACACCTTC. It is translated as CASSGSEGVNGYTF. Drawing the rest from reference TRBV2 and TRBJ1-2, the complete variable domain is EPEVTQTPSHQVTQMGQEVILRCVPISNHLYFYWYRQILGQKVEFLVSFYNNEISEKSEIFDDQFSVERPDGSNFTLKIRSTKLEDSAMYFCASSGSEGVNGYTFGSGTRLTVV.